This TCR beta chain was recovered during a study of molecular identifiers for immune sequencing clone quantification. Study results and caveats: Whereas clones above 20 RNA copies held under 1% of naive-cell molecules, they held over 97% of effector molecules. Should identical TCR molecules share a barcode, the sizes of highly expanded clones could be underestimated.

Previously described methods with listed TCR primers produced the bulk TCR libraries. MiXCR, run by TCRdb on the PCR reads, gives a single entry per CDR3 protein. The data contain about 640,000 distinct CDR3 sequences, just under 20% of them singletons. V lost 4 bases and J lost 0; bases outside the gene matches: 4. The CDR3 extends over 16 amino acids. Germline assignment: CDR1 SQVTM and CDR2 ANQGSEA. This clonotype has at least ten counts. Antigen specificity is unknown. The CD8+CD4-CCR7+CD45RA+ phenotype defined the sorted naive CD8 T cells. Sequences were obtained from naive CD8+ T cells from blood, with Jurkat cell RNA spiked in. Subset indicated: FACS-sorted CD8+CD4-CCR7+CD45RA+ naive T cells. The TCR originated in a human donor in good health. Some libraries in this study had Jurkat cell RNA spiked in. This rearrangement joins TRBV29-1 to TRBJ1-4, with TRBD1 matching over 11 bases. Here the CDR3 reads CSVGGQGAPTNEKLFF. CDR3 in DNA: TGCAGCGTTGGAGGACAGGGGGCACCAACTAATGAAAAACTGTTTTTT.